The 13 T cell receptor beta chains listed next were all sequenced from one sample in a study of T cell repertoires in cytomegalovirus infection. TCRdb redid the calling of the reads with MiXCR, one entry per CDR3 protein. The sample lists hundreds of thousands of distinct CDR3 sequences; approximately 25% were seen once. Source material: CD8+ T cells from PBMCs. The receptors were sampled from a human donor in good health (CMV status not recorded). Some clones in this sample may be carry-over from other donors' samples.

Ten or more counts support this clonotype. The V call is TRBV7-9, the J call TRBJ2-3, with D perhaps TRBD2 (5 bases). The germline gives CDR1 SEHNR, CDR2 FQNEAQ (reference sequence). Trimming stripped 7 bases from V and 6 bases from J, with 14 bases between. This CDR3 contains 13 residues. Here the CDR3 reads CASISGGRDTQYF. In nucleotides, the CDR3 is TGTGCCAGCATTTCGGGCGGGCGGGATACGCAGTATTTT.

The rearrangement uses TRBV6-5 and TRBJ1-2; TRBD1 aligns across 7 bases. Trimming removed 8 bases from V and 8 bases from J; junction bases left unmatched: 11. The CDR3 extends over 13 amino acids. The V gene's germline CDR1 is MNHEY and CDR2 SVGAGI. CDR3 sequence: CASAPGTATGYTF. The CDR3 nucleotides read TGTGCCAGCGCCCCAGGGACAGCGACAGGCTACACCTTC.

This clonotype was observed at least ten times. The chain uses TRBV25-1 and TRBJ1-1; D gene ambiguous. Germline V CDR1 and CDR2: MGHDK, SYGVNS. Trimming left V 5 bases short and J 3 bases short, with 13 bases between. The CDR3 length is 14 residues. The CDR3: CASSHGSGDTEAFF. Here the CDR3 DNA reads TGTGCCAGCAGTCACGGATCCGGCGACACTGAAGCTTTCTTT.

This clonotype was picked up a small number of times. The J gene is TRBJ2-7, the V gene TRBV27, with 8 positions matching TRBD1. Germline values: CDR1 MNHEY, CDR2 SMNVEV (reference sequence). The CDR3 contains 14 residues. V lost 6 bases to trimming and J lost 3 bases; unmatched junction nucleotides: 7. This CDR3 is CASSPRDRYYEQYV. CDR3 coding DNA: TGTGCCAGCAGCCCCCGGGACAGGTACTACGAGCAGTACGTC.

The V call is TRBV12-5, the J call TRBJ2-3; D is uncertain. The CDR3 runs 12 residues. Trimming stripped 1 base from V and 3 bases from J, with 2 bases between. Germline V gene lookup returns CDR1 LGHNT and CDR2 FRNRAP. The CDR3 loop is CASGLATDTQYF. DNA of the CDR3: TGTGCTAGTGGTTTGGCGACAGATACGCAGTATTTT.

Ten or more counts support this clonotype. This sequence joins TRBV28 and TRBJ2-7; the match to TRBD1 covers 9 bases. This CDR3 has 14 amino acids. Losses at the gene ends were 5 bases for V and 3 bases for J; bases not matched to a gene: 5. Germline CDR1 and CDR2: MDHEN and SYDVKM. The CDR3 DNA follows: TGTGCCAGCAGTGCCCGGGACAGGGACTACGAGCAGTACGTC. Amino acids: CASSARDRDYEQYV.

J is TRBJ2-1 and V is TRBV12-3 or TRBV12-4; TRBD2 agrees at 13 bases. The CDR3 is made up of 17 amino acids. V lost 1 base, J lost 2 bases, and 2 bases stayed unmatched. The CDR3 loop is CASSLGGLAGTYNEQFF. The DNA of the CDR3 is TGTGCCAGCAGTTTAGGGGGACTAGCGGGGACCTACAATGAGCAGTTCTTC.

This clonotype turned up a few times. The chain links TRBV29-1 to TRBJ1-1; a weak D match, TRBD1 (6 bases). V was shortened by 4 bases and J by 0 bases, with 12 bases between the two germline ends. Germline lookup yields CDR1 SQVTM and CDR2 ANQGSEA. This CDR3 spans 14 amino acids. This CDR3 reads CSVGFRGLNTEAFF. The CDR3 nucleotides are TGCAGCGTTGGTTTCAGGGGCTTGAACACTGAAGCTTTCTTT.

As for this clonotype: The CDR3 does not end in the conserved phenylalanine or tryptophan, so this is likely a read error. The gene calls are TRBV2 and TRBJ2-1; 7 bases match TRBD2. Looked up from germline, CDR1 is SNHLY and CDR2 is FYNNEI. The CDR3 runs to 17 residues. The trim removed 2 bases at V and 0 bases at J, leaving 7 bases unmatched. The CDR3 spells CASSETSASSSYNEQFS. CDR3 bases: TGTGCCAGCAGTGAAACTAGCGCGTCAAGCTCCTACAATGAGCAGTTCTCC.

This clonotype was observed at least ten times. The V gene is TRBV28, the J gene TRBJ1-2; D not certain. V lost 4 bases and J lost 3, with 15 bases in between. From germline, CDR1 is MDHEN and CDR2 SYDVKM. The CDR3 extends over 15 amino acids. CDR3 protein: CASSSDPRADYGYTF. CDR3 coding DNA: TGTGCCAGCAGTTCCGATCCGAGGGCGGACTATGGCTACACCTTC.

There are many counts of this clonotype. V usage is TRBV7-2 and J usage is TRBJ2-6; 8 nucleotides match TRBD1. This CDR3 spans 17 amino acids. Trimming removed 2 bases from V and 2 bases from J; junction bases left unmatched: 5. Germline loops: CDR1 SGHTA, CDR2 FQGNSA. CDR3 in DNA: TGTGCCAGCAGCTTAAGCCCGGACAGGGCTGGGGCCAACGTCCTGACTTTC. Protein: CASSLSPDRAGANVLTF.

A few counts support this clonotype. The CDR3 sequence: CASSQGPFQDTQYF. CDR3 sequence (DNA): TGTGCCAGCAGCCAAGGACCGTTTCAAGATACGCAGTATTTT. This chain links TRBV3-1 with TRBJ2-3; D unclear. The germline V gene encodes CDR1 LGHDT and CDR2 YNNKEL (reference sequence). V was clipped by 1 base and J by 5 bases, with 10 bases between them. The CDR3 has 14 amino acids.

The rearrangement uses TRBV20-1 and TRBJ2-1; TRBD2 agrees at 11 bases. Germline lookup yields CDR1 DFQATT and CDR2 SNEGSKA (reference sequence). J lost 1 base, V lost 1 base, and 6 bases had no gene match. The CDR3 extends over 17 amino acids. The chain's CDR3 is CSARVPLAGGSYNEQFF. The DNA for the CDR3 is TGCAGTGCTAGAGTCCCCTTAGCGGGGGGGTCCTACAATGAGCAGTTCTTC.